This T cell receptor (beta chain) was observed in a study of CD8 T cells in Susac syndrome. About the research overall: The sequenced Susac syndrome patients included five or six who had clinically active disease and roughly 8 who were in remission.

About 0.45 to 1 ug RNA was reverse transcribed with random hexamers. Amplification of the TCR beta CDR3 was carried out by immunoSEQ multiplex PCR, which spanned a total of 54 Vbeta and 13 Jbeta segments. MiXCR, applied by TCRdb to the immunoSEQ multiplex PCR reads, yields one record per CDR3 protein. The sample consists of 150,000 to 200,000 distinct CDR3 sequences, about 91% of them appearing once. The germline V and J ends were trimmed by 0 bases and 0 bases, with 9 bases remaining between them. This CDR3 region has 16 residues. Germline V gene data show CDR1 as DFQATT and CDR2 as SNEGSKA (reference sequence). Diagnostic criteria defined recently for definite or probable disease were met by the Susac syndrome patients. Negative isolation was used for CD8+ and CD4+ T cells and FACS enrichment for TEMRA cells.

The sequenced sample consisted of CD4+ T cells from PBMCs. This sequence was found in a human donor with Susac syndrome. The rearrangement joins TRBV20-1 to TRBJ1-6; unclear D gene. The DNA of the CDR3 is TGCAGTGCTAGAGATCTCATGGGCTCCTATAATTCACCCCTCCACTTT. Protein sequence: CSARDLMGSYNSPLHF.